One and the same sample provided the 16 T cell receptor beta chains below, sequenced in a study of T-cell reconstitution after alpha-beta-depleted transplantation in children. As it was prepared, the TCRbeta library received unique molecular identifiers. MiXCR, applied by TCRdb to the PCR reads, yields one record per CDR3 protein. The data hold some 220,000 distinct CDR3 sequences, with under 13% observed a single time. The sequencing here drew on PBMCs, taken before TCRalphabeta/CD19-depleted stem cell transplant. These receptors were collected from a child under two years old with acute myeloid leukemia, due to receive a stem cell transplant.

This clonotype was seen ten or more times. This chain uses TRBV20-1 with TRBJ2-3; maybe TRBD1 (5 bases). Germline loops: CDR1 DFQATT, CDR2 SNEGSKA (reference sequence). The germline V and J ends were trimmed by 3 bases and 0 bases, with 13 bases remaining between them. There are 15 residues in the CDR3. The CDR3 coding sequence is TGCAGTGCTAGGGCCCTGGGGCGGAGCACAGATACGCAGTATTTT. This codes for CSARALGRSTDTQYF.

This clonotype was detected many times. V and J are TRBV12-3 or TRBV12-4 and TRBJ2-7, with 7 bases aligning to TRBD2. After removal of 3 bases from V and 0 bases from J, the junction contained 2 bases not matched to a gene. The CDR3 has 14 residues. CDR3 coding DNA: TGTGCCAGCAGTTTTGGGAGGGGCTCCTACGAGCAGTACTTC. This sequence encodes CASSFGRGSYEQYF.

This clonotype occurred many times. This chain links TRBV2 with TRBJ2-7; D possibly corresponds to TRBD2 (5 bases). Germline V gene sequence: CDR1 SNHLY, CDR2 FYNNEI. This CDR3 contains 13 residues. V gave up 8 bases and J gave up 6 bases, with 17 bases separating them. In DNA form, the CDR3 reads TGTGCCAGCGGAAGGGAGAGGTTGGGCGAGCAGTACTTC. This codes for CASGRERLGEQYF. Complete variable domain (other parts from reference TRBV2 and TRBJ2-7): EPEVTQTPSHQVTQMGQEVILRCVPISNHLYFYWYRQILGQKVEFLVSFYNNEISEKSEIFDDQFSVERPDGSNFTLKIRSTKLEDSAMYFCASGRERLGEQYFGPGTRLTVT.

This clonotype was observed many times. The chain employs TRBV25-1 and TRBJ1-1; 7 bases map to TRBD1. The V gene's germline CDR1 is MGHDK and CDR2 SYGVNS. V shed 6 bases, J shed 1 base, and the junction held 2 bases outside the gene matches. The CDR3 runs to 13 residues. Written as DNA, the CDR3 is TGTGCCAGCAGGGGACAGACGAACACTGAAGCTTTCTTT. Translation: CASRGQTNTEAFF.

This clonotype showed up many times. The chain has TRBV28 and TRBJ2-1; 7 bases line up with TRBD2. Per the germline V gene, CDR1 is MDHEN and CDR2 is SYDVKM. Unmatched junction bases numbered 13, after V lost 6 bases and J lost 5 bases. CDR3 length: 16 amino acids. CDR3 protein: CASSSPASGENNEQFF. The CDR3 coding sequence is TGTGCCAGCAGCTCCCCAGCCAGCGGGGAGAACAATGAGCAGTTCTTC.

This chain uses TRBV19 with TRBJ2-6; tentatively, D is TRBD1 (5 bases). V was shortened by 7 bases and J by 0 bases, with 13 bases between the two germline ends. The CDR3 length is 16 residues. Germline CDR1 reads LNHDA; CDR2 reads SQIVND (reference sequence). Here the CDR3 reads CASKVAGYSGANVLTF. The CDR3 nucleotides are TGTGCCAGTAAGGTCGCAGGGTACTCTGGGGCCAACGTCCTGACTTTC.

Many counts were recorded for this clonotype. In nucleotides, the CDR3 is TGTGCCAGCAGCCGACTAGCGGGAGCCGAGCAGTACTTC. Translation gives CASSRLAGAEQYF. V and J are TRBV3-1 and TRBJ2-7, with TRBD2 identical over 12 bases. J was trimmed by 6 bases and V by 4 bases; bases with no gene match: 1. The length of the CDR3 is 13 residues. Germline V CDR1 and CDR2: LGHDT, YNNKEL (reference sequence).

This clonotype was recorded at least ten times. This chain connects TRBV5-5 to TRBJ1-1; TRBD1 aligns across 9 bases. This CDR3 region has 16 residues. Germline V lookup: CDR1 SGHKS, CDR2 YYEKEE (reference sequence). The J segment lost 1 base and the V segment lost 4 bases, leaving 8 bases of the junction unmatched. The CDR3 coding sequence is TGTGCCAGCAGCGAACCTGGACAGGGGAAGAACACTGAAGCTTTCTTT. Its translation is CASSEPGQGKNTEAFF. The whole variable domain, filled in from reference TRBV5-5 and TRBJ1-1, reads DAGVTQSPTHLIKTRGQQVTLRCSPISGHKSVSWYQQVLGQGPQFIFQYYEKEERGRGNFPDRFSARQFPNYSSELNVNALLLGDSALYLCASSEPGQGKNTEAFFGQGTRLTVV.

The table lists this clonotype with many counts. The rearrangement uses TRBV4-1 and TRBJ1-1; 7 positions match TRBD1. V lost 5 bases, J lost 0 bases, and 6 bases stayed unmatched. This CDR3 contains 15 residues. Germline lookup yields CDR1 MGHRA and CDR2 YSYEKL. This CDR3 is CASSAGTVMNTEAFF. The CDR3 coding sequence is TGCGCCAGCAGCGCTGGGACAGTCATGAACACTGAAGCTTTCTTT.

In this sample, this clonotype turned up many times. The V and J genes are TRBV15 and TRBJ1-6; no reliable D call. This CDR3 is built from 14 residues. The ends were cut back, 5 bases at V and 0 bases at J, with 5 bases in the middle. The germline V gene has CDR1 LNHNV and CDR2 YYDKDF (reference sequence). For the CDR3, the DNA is TGTGCCACCAGCGGCGCCTCCTATAATTCACCCCTCCACTTT. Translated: CATSGASYNSPLHF.

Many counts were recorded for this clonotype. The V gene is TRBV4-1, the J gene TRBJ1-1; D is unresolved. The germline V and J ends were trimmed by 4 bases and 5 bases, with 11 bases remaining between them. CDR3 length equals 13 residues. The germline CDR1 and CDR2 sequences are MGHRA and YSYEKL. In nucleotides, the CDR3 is TGCGCCAGCAGCCCCTCCAGTCATACTGAAGCTTTCTTT. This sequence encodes CASSPSSHTEAFF.

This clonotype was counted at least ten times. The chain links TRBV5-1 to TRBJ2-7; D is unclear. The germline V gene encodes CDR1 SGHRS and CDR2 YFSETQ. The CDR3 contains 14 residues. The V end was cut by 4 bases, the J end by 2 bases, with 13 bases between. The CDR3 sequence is CASSDFRATYEQYF. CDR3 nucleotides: TGCGCCAGCAGCGATTTTAGGGCCACCTACGAGCAGTACTTC.

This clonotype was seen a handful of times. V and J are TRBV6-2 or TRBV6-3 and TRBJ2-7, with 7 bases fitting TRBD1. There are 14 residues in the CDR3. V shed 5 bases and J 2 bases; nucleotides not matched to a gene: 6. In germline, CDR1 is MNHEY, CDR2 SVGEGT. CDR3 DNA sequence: TGTGCCAGCAGTGTCCGGGACAGTCCCTACGAGCAGTACTTC. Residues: CASSVRDSPYEQYF.

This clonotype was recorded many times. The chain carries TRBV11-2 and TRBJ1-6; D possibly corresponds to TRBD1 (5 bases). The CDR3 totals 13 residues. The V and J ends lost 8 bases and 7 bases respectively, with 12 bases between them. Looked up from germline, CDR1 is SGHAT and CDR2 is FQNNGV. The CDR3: CASWGTPNSPLHF. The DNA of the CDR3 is TGTGCCAGCTGGGGGACGCCCAATTCACCCCTCCACTTT.

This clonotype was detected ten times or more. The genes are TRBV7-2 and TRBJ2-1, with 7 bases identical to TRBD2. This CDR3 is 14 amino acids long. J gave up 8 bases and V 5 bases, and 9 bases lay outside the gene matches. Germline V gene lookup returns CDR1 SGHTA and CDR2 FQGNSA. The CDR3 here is CASSPGRGRDEQFF. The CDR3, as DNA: TGTGCCAGCAGCCCGGGGAGGGGAAGGGATGAGCAGTTCTTC.

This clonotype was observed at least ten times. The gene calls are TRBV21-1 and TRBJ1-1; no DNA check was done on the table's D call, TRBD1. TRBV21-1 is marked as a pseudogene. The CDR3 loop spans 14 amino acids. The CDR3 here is CASRVTGRGTEAFF. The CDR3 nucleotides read TGTGCCAGCAGGGTGACAGGGAGAGGGACTGAAGCTTTCTTT.